The 6 T cell receptor beta chains below were found in one sample sequenced in a study of T cells in Graves' hyperthyroidism and ophthalmopathy. RNA transcripts served as the template for amplifying TCR beta CDR3 regions. RT-PCR in the first round (using the HTBI primer set) targeted the TCR CDR3. TCRdb re-derived calls from the multiplex PCR reads in MiXCR, one entry per CDR3 protein. The table lists around 340,000 distinct CDR3 sequences, 16% of them singletons. The sequencing input was blood. Receptors were obtained from a man aged 25-45 years with Graves' hyperthyroidism.

Only a few counts were recorded for this clonotype. The chain employs TRBV30 and TRBJ2-7, with D possibly matching TRBD1 (6 bases). With 2 bases removed from V and 9 bases from J, the gap between germline ends came to 20 bases. The CDR3 totals 14 residues. Germline CDR1 GTSNPN, CDR2 SVGIG (reference sequence). In DNA, the CDR3 is TGTGCCTGGAGTACAGGGATGCGCCCTACAGGGCAGTACTTC. Amino acids: CAWSTGMRPTGQYF.

The sample holds many counts of this clonotype. J is TRBJ2-5 and V is TRBV7-6; D is tentatively TRBD1 or TRBD2 (5 bases each). V lost 9 bases to trimming and J lost 2 bases, with 31 bases between them. The CDR3 extends over 19 amino acids. Germline CDR1 SGHVS, CDR2 FNYEAQ. The DNA for the CDR3 is TGTGCCAGACAGATGGGACCATCCCAACCCAGGATACGACAAGAGACCCAGTACTTC. This codes for CARQMGPSQPRIRQETQYF.

The chain joins TRBV4-2 to TRBJ2-2; D unclear. CDR1 and CDR2 (germline): LGHNA, YNFKEQ. V lost 1 base and J 0 bases, leaving 6 bases between the germline ends. CDR3 length: 15 amino acids. The CDR3: CASSQVGSNTGELFF. DNA of the CDR3: TGTGCCAGCAGCCAAGTTGGATCGAACACCGGGGAGCTGTTTTTT.

The rearrangement links TRBV27 to TRBJ2-7; 7 bases line up with TRBD1. Germline V lookup: CDR1 MNHEY, CDR2 SMNVEV (reference sequence). Trimming cost V 4 bases and J 9 bases; bases outside gene matches: 9. The CDR3 is 13 residues long. CDR3 sequence (DNA): TGTGCCAGCAGTTCTAAACAGGGGTTGGGGCAGTACTTC. Protein sequence: CASSSKQGLGQYF.

This chain joins TRBV28 and TRBJ2-7, with 8 nucleotides matching TRBD2. The CDR3 covers 15 residues. Germline lookup yields CDR1 MDHEN and CDR2 SYDVKM. After removal of 6 bases from V and 0 bases from J, the junction contained 7 bases not matched to a gene. The chain's CDR3 is CASSPPGGSSYEQYF. The DNA of the CDR3 is TGTGCCAGCAGCCCTCCGGGGGGGAGCTCCTACGAGCAGTACTTC.

V is TRBV3-1 and J is TRBJ2-2; no clear D gene. V lost 1 base to trimming and J lost 2 bases, with 14 bases between them. Germline V gene sequence: CDR1 LGHDT, CDR2 YNNKEL (reference sequence). The CDR3 totals 17 residues. This CDR3 reads CASSQGVANTNTGELFF. Here the CDR3 DNA reads TGTGCCAGCAGCCAAGGAGTTGCAAATACCAACACCGGGGAGCTGTTTTTT.